The subject of this entry is one T cell receptor beta chain. Its specificity is not known. These data are taken from a study of OX40 agonist ivuxolimab in advanced cancers. Study-level background: The patients received agonistic anti-OX40 (CD134) antibody ivuxolimab. Broader study findings: A proportion of nonresponders additionally exhibited low normalized T-cell clonal expansion.

The data were produced by immunoSEQ multiplex PCR, yet TCRdb's version contains in-frame clones alone and is incomplete. This table holds about 63,000 clones, 75% to 90% found once. Germline trimming cut 5 bases from V and 2 bases from J; bases unmatched to any gene: 6. The CDR3 has 14 residues. Germline values: CDR1 SEHNR, CDR2 FQNEAQ (reference sequence). Sequenced material: CD4+ or CD8+ T cells sorted from blood, taken in a trial of the OX40 agonist ivuxolimab. The TCR sequence derives from an adult with an advanced solid tumor such as melanoma, head and neck, liver or kidney cancer. This rearrangement joins TRBV7-9 to TRBJ2-7; 7 bases agree with TRBD1. CDR3 region: CASSRRQGAYEQYF. The CDR3 DNA reads TGTGCCAGCAGCCGTCGTCAGGGGGCCTACGAGCAGTACTTC.